This is a list of T cell receptor beta chains from one sample in a study of CD8+ T cells in alopecia areata. Data came from immunoSEQ multiplex PCR; TCRdb stores just in-frame clones and leaves some out. The sample includes roughly 250,000 clones, about 68% of them seen just once. This specimen was CD4+ T cells sorted from blood, taken at week 0. These receptors all stem from a human donor with alopecia areata. Each CDR3 is given with its conserved first and last residue. The D gene is left open where the match is weak. The size of a clone is reported for some rows only, either as once, few or many, or as a class for expanded clones.

size | D | J | V | CDR3 | DNA
once | TRBD2 | TRBJ2-3 | TRBV7-9 | CASSLEPGLPDTQYF | TGTGCCAGCAGCTTAGAACCGGGACTACCAGATACGCAGTATTTT
NA | TRBD2 | TRBJ2-1 | TRBV30 | CAWSVTSGLYNEQFF | TGTGCCTGGAGTGTTACTAGCGGCCTATACAATGAGCAGTTCTTC
NA | NA | TRBJ2-6 | TRBV6-6 | CASHRGSGANVLTF | TGTGCCAGCCACAGAGGGTCTGGGGCCAACGTCCTGACTTTC
NA | TRBD2 | TRBJ2-7 | TRBV7-8 | CASSLGSGGPYEQYF | TGTGCCAGCAGCTTAGGTAGCGGGGGGCCCTACGAGCAGTACTTC
NA | NA | TRBJ2-3 | TRBV9 | CASSTSGLRQDTQYF | TGTGCCAGCAGCACCTCGGGACTCCGTCAGGATACGCAGTATTTT
NA | TRBD2 | TRBJ2-5 | TRBV15 | CATSPDRSGRKTQYF | TGTGCCACCAGTCCCGATAGGAGCGGGAGGAAGACCCAGTACTTC
NA | TRBD2 | TRBJ2-1 | TRBV30 | CAWSVTSGGAYEQFF | TGTGCCTGGAGTGTAACTAGCGGGGGGGCCTATGAGCAGTTCTTC
NA | NA | TRBJ1-2 | TRBV6-1 | CASFIPGYGYTF | TGTGCCAGCTTTATACCCGGGTATGGCTACACCTTC
NA | TRBD2 | TRBJ2-3 | TRBV5-4 | CASSSAAAGADTQYF | TGTGCCAGCAGCAGCGCCGCAGCGGGGGCAGATACGCAGTATTTT
few | NA | TRBJ2-3 | TRBV29-1 | CSVLQGSSTDTQYF | TGCAGCGTTCTACAGGGTTCTAGCACAGATACGCAGTATTTT
NA | TRBD1 | TRBJ2-5 | TRBV29-1 | CSVERDRGAETQYF | TGCAGCGTTGAAAGGGACAGGGGAGCGGAGACCCAGTACTTC
NA | NA | TRBJ2-1 | TRBV30 | CAWSATRGYNEQFF | TGTGCCTGGAGTGCCACACGGGGCTACAATGAGCAGTTCTTC
few | NA | TRBJ2-3 | TRBV29-1 | CSVQGGTQYF | TGCAGCGTCCAGGGGGGGACGCAGTATTTT
NA | NA | TRBJ1-3 | TRBV5-1 | CASSLGDPGNTIYF | TGCGCCAGCAGCTTGGGGGATCCTGGAAACACCATATATTTT
many | NA | TRBJ2-3 | TRBV27 | CASSFPRQYF | TGTGCCAGCAGTTTTCCGAGGCAGTATTTT
few | NA | TRBJ2-1 | TRBV7-2 | CASSLKRTEGLSYNEQFF | TGTGCCAGCAGCTTGAAGCGGACAGAGGGCCTCTCCTACAATGAGCAGTTCTTC
NA | NA | TRBJ2-7 | TRBV6-5 | CASSYLGSYEQYF | TGTGCCAGCAGTTACCTCGGCAGCTACGAGCAGTACTTC
NA | NA | TRBJ2-4 | TRBV5-4 | CASSSLTEAKNIQYF | TGTGCCAGCAGCTCATTGACGGAGGCCAAAAACATTCAGTACTTC
few | NA | TRBJ2-7 | TRBV10-3 | CAISETYEQYF | TGTGCCATCAGTGAGACGTACGAGCAGTACTTC
NA | NA | TRBJ1-2 | TRBV29-1 | CSVPPGQSRGGYTF | TGCAGCGTTCCCCCGGGGCAGTCCCGGGGGGGCTACACCTTC
NA | TRBD1 | TRBJ2-5 | TRBV5-1 | CASSDGQGSQETQYF | TGCGCCAGCAGCGACGGACAGGGAAGTCAAGAGACCCAGTACTTC
NA | NA | TRBJ2-3 | TRBV4-1 | CASSQSPGDSAPPDTQYF | TGCGCCAGCAGCCAATCCCCTGGGGATAGCGCGCCTCCAGATACGCAGTATTTT
few | TRBD2 | TRBJ2-2 | TRBV30 | CAWSVFGGAVGELFF | TGTGCCTGGAGTGTATTCGGGGGGGCCGTCGGGGAGCTGTTTTTT
NA | NA | TRBJ2-1 | TRBV7-8 | CASSLGTANNEQFF | TGTGCCAGCAGCTTAGGGACAGCAAACAATGAGCAGTTCTTC
NA | NA | TRBJ2-7 | TRBV7-2 | CASSFTGIDYEQYF | TGTGCCAGCAGTTTTACAGGGATCGACTACGAGCAGTACTTC
once | TRBD2 | TRBJ2-3 | TRBV29-1 | CSARGSGGSGGTDTQYF | TGCAGCGCCCGGGGTAGCGGGGGGTCCGGAGGCACAGATACGCAGTATTTT
NA | NA | TRBJ2-3 | TRBV5-6 | CASSLDAVGDTQYF | TGTGCCAGCAGCTTGGACGCCGTGGGAGATACGCAGTATTTT
NA | NA | TRBJ1-5 | TRBV2 | CASTPTGGNQPQHF | TGTGCCAGCACTCCGACCGGGGGCAATCAGCCCCAGCATTTT
NA | NA | TRBJ2-5 | TRBV27 | CASSFSGETQYF | TGTGCCAGCAGTTTTTCAGGGGAGACCCAGTACTTC
NA | NA | TRBJ2-5 | TRBV25-1 | CASSETEYQETQYF | TGTGCCAGCAGTGAAACAGAGTACCAAGAGACCCAGTACTTC
NA | NA | TRBJ2-5 | TRBV23-1 | CPLPPGRETQYF | TGCCCCCTTCCCCCAGGGAGAGAGACCCAGTACTTC
few | NA | TRBJ2-1 | TRBV5-1 | CASSFSGPLNEQFF | TGCGCCAGCAGCTTTTCGGGACCTCTCAATGAGCAGTTCTTC
NA | TRBD1 | TRBJ2-5 | TRBV29-1 | CSLLPGTGALETQYF | TGCAGCCTCCTTCCAGGGACAGGGGCTCTGGAGACCCAGTACTTC
NA | TRBD1 | TRBJ1-5 | TRBV6-5 | CASSDRGNQPQHF | TGTGCCAGCAGTGACAGGGGGAATCAGCCCCAGCATTTT
NA | TRBD1 | TRBJ2-7 | TRBV9 | CASSPQLRDRGGEQYF | TGTGCCAGCAGCCCACAACTCCGGGACAGGGGAGGCGAGCAGTACTTC
NA | NA | TRBJ2-7 | TRBV11-2 | CASTTPGLYEQYF | TGTGCCAGCACCACGCCGGGGCTCTACGAGCAGTACTTC
NA | NA | TRBJ1-2 | TRBV27 | CATKGGNNYGYTF | TGTGCCACTAAGGGAGGCAATAACTATGGCTACACCTTC
few | NA | TRBJ2-5 | TRBV30 | CAWGGLQETQYF | TGTGCCTGGGGGGGGCTCCAAGAGACCCAGTACTTC
NA | NA | TRBJ2-5 | TRBV9 | CASSVGGQQETQYF | TGTGCCAGCAGCGTAGGTGGACAGCAAGAGACCCAGTACTTC
NA | NA | TRBJ2-5 | TRBV7-2 | CASSLVVGQETQYF | TGTGCCAGCAGCTTAGTTGTAGGGCAAGAGACCCAGTACTTC
NA | TRBD2 | TRBJ2-3 | TRBV5-4 | CASSRGGQTDTQYF | TGTGCCAGCAGCCGGGGGGGCCAGACAGATACGCAGTATTTT
NA | TRBD1 | TRBJ2-3 | TRBV10-3 | CAISQQGPTDTQYF | TGTGCCATCAGCCAACAGGGGCCGACAGATACGCAGTATTTT
NA | NA | TRBJ1-3 | TRBV2 | CASSDGFGNTIYF | TGTGCCAGCAGTGACGGCTTTGGAAACACCATATATTTT
NA | TRBD1 | TRBJ1-2 | TRBV30 | CAWRGDRDVSGYTF | TGTGCCTGGAGGGGGGACAGGGATGTCTCTGGCTACACCTTC
NA | NA | TRBJ1-2 | TRBV30 | CAWSVTGRSYGYTF | TGTGCCTGGAGTGTAACCGGGAGAAGCTATGGCTACACCTTC
NA | NA | TRBJ2-6 | TRBV5-1 | CASSLEASGANVLTF | TGCGCCAGCAGCTTGGAGGCCTCTGGGGCCAACGTCCTGACTTTC
NA | NA | TRBJ2-7 | TRBV30 | CAWSSPFEQYF | TGTGCCTGGAGTTCCCCTTTCGAGCAGTACTTC
NA | NA | TRBJ2-3 | TRBV7-9 | CASSLERGTDTQYF | TGTGCCAGCAGCTTAGAGCGGGGCACAGATACGCAGTATTTT
NA | NA | TRBJ2-3 | TRBV7-9 | CASSTRTDLQF | TGTGCCAGCAGCACTCGAACGGATCTGCAATTT
NA | NA | TRBJ2-5 | TRBV29-1 | CSAAPQVDGRETQYF | TGCAGCGCTGCCCCCCAGGTGGATGGTCGGGAGACCCAGTACTTC
NA | NA | TRBJ2-5 | TRBV25-1 | CASRDHTDQETQYF | TGTGCCAGCAGAGACCATACAGACCAAGAGACCCAGTACTTC
NA | NA | TRBJ2-6 | TRBV9 | CASSVDGGGRVLTF | TGTGCCAGCAGCGTAGACGGCGGAGGCCGCGTCCTGACTTTC
NA | NA | TRBJ2-5 | TRBV4-2 | CASSQDQGSSETQYF | TGTGCCAGCAGCCAAGATCAGGGGTCGTCGGAGACCCAGTACTTC
NA | NA | TRBJ2-3 | TRBV11-2 | CASSLTSGQPTDTQYF | TGTGCCAGCAGCTTAACCAGCGGACAGCCCACAGATACGCAGTATTTT
NA | NA | TRBJ2-7 | TRBV29-1 | CSGLQDGTYEQYF | TGCAGCGGTTTACAGGACGGAACCTACGAGCAGTACTTC